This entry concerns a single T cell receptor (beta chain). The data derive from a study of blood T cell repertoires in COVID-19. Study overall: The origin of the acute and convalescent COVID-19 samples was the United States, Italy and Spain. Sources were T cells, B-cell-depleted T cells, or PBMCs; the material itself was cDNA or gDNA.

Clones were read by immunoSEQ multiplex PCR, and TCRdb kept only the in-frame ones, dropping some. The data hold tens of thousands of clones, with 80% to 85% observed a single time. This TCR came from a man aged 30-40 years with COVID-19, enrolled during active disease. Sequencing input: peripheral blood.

The CDR3 nucleotides read TGTGCCAGCAGAAGACAGTCAGAGTTCACAGATACGCAGTATTTT. As protein: CASRRQSEFTDTQYF. The chain recombines TRBV6-5 with TRBJ2-3; possibly TRBD1 for D (5 bases). The CDR3 is 15 residues long. Germline loops: CDR1 MNHEY, CDR2 SVGAGI. Trimming stripped 6 bases from V and 2 bases from J, with 15 bases between.